This T cell receptor beta chain stems from a study of PD-L1 blockade in urothelial cancer. In the study overall: The median number of T cells present in blood samples was approximately 130,000.

The repertoire was sequenced with immunoSEQ multiplex PCR; TCRdb's copy has only in-frame clones and lacks some. The data show under 90,000 clones, around nine tenths seen once. Individual patients had between 1 and 8 samples, taken pretreatment and on-treatment. The CDR3 spans 16 residues. Trimming at V came to 5 bases and at J to 1 base, leaving 7 bases not matched to a gene. Per the germline V gene, CDR1 is KGHSH and CDR2 is LQKENI. This clonotype originated in a man in his sixties with urothelial cancer. The sequences come from PBMCs, collected around atezolizumab (anti-PD-L1) treatment. The chain links TRBV18 to TRBJ2-2; TRBD1 matches 7 bases. For the CDR3, the DNA is TGTGCCAGCTCAACAGGACAGGCCCTGAACACCGGGGAGCTGTTTTTT. Translation gives CASSTGQALNTGELFF. Looking up the rest from reference TRBV18 and TRBJ2-2 gives the full variable domain: NAGVMQNPRHLVRRRGQEARLRCSPMKGHSHVYWYRQLPEEGLKFMVYLQKENIIDESGMPKERFSAEFPKEGPSILRIQQVVRGDSAAYFCASSTGQALNTGELFFGEGSRLTVL.